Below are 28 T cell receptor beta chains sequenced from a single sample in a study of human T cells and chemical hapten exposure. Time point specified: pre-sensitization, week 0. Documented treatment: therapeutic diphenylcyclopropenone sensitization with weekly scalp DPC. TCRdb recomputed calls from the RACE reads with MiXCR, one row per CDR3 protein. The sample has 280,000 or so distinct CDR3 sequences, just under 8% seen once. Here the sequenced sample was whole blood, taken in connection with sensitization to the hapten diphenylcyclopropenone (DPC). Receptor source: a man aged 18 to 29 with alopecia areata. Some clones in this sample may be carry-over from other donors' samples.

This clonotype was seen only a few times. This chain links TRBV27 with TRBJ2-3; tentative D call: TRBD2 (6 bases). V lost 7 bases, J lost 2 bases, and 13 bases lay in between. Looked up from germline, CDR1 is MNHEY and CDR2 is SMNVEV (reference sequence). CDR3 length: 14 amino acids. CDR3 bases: TGTGCCAGCATAGGAGGGGACTCCACAGATACGCAGTATTTT. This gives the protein CASIGGDSTDTQYF.

CDR3 coding DNA: TGTGCCACCAGCAGGGGACGGAGCTCTGGAAACACCATATATTTT. Protein product: CATSRGRSSGNTIYF. The chain employs TRBV15 and TRBJ1-3; tentative D call: TRBD1 (5 bases). Per the germline V gene, CDR1 is LNHNV and CDR2 is YYDKDF (reference sequence). The CDR3 has 15 residues. V gave up 3 bases and J gave up 0 bases, with 9 bases separating them.

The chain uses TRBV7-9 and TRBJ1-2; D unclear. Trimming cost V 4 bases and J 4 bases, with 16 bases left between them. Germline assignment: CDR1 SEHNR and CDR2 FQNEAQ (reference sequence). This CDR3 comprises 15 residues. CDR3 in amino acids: CASSSSRREPYGYTF. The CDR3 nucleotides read TGTGCCAGCAGCTCGTCCCGGCGGGAACCCTATGGCTACACCTTC.

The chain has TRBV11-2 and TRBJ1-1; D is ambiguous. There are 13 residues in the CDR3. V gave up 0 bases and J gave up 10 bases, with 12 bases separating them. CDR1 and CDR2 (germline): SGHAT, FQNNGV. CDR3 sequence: CASSLDGVGRAFF. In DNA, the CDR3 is TGTGCCAGCAGCTTAGACGGGGTTGGAAGAGCTTTCTTT.

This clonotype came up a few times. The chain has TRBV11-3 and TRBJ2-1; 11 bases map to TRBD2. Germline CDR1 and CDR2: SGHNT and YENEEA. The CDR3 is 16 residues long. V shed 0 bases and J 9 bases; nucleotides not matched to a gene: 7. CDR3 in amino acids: CASSLDLAGGPSEQFF. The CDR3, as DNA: TGTGCCAGCAGCTTAGATCTAGCGGGGGGCCCAAGTGAGCAGTTCTTC.

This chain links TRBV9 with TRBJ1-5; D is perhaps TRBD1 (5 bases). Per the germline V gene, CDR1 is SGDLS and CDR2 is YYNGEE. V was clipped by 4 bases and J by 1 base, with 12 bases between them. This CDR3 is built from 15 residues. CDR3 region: CASSSRGVSNQPQHF. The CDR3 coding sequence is TGTGCCAGCAGCTCCAGAGGGGTAAGCAATCAGCCCCAGCATTTT.

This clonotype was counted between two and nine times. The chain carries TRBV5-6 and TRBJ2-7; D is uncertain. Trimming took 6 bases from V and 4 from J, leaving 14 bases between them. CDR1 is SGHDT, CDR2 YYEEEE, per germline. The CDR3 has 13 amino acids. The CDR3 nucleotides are TGTGCCAGCAACCGCCCGATGGATTACGAGCAGTACTTC. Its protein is CASNRPMDYEQYF.

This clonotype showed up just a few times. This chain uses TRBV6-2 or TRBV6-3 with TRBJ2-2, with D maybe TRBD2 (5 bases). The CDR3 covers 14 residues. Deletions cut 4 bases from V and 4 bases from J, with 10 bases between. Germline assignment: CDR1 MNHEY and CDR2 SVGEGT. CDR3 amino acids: CASSFPGITGELFF. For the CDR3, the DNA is TGTGCCAGCAGTTTCCCCGGGATCACCGGGGAGCTGTTTTTT.

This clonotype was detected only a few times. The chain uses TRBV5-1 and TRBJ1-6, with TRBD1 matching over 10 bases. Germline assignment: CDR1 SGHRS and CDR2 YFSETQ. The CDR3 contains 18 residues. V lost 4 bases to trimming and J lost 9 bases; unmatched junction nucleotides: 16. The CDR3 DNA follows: TGCGCCAGCAGCCTAGGGACAGGGGATTCCTATAAGTTTTCACCCCTCCACTTT. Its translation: CASSLGTGDSYKFSPLHF.

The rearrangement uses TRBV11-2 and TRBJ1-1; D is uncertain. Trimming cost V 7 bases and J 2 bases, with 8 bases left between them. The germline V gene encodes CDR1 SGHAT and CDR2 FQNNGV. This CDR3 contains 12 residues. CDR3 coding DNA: TGTGCCAGCACCCTCCCTAACACTGAAGCTTTCTTT. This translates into CASTLPNTEAFF. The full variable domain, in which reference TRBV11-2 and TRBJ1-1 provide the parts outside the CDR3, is EAGVAQSPRYKIIEKRQSVAFWCNPISGHATLYWYQQILGQGPKLLIQFQNNGVVDDSQLPKDRFSAERLKGVDSTLKIQPAKLEDSAVYLCASTLPNTEAFFGQGTRLTVV.

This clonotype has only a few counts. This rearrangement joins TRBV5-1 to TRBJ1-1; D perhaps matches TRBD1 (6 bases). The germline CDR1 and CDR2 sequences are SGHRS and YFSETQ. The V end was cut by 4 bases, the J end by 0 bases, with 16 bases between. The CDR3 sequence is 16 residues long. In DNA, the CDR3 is TGCGCCAGCAGCCGACGAGCGGACAGATTGAACACTGAAGCTTTCTTT. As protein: CASSRRADRLNTEAFF.

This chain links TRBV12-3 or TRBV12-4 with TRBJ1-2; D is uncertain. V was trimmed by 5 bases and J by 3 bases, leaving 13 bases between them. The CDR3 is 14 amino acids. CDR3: CASSPYLGYYGYTF. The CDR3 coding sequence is TGTGCCAGCAGTCCATACCTAGGTTACTATGGCTACACCTTC.

CDR3: CASSQMRGTQYF. The CDR3 bases are TGTGCCAGCAGCCAAATGCGGGGTACGCAGTATTTT. The chain links TRBV4-2 to TRBJ2-3; perhaps TRBD2 as D (6 bases). The CDR3 has 12 amino acids. CDR1 and CDR2 from the germline V gene are LGHNA and YNFKEQ. V was clipped by 2 bases and J by 8 bases, with 8 bases between them.

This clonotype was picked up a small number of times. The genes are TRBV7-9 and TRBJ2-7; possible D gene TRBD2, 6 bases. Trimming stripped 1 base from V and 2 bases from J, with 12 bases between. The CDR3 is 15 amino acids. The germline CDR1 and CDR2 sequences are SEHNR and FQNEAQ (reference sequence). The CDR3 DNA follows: TGTGCCAGCAGCTTAGGTCAGGCGGGACCCTACGAGCAGTACGTC. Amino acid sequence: CASSLGQAGPYEQYV.

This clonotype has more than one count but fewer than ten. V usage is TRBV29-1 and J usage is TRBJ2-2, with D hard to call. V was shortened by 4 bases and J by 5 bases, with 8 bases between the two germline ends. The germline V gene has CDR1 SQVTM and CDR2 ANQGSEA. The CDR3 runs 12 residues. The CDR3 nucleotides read TGCAGCGTTGGGTGGGGAACCGGGGAGCTGTTTTTT. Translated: CSVGWGTGELFF.

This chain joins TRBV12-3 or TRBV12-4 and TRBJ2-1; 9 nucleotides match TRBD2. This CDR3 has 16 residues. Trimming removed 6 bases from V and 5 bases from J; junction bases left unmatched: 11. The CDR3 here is CASSPRAGGPHNEQFF. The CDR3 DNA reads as TGTGCCAGCAGCCCTCGGGCGGGGGGGCCCCACAATGAGCAGTTCTTC.

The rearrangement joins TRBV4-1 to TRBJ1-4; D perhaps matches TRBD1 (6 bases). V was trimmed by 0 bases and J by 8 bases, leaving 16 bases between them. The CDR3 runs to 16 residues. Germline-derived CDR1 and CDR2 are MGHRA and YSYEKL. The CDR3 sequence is CASSQDRAGEEEKLFF. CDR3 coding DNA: TGCGCCAGCAGCCAAGATCGGGCAGGGGAGGAGGAAAAACTGTTTTTT.

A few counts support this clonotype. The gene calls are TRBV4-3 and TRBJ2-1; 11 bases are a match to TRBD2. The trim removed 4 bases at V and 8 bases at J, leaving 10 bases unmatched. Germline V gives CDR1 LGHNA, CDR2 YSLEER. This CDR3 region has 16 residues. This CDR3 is CASSPSGTSGGYEQFF. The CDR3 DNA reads TGCGCCAGCAGCCCGTCCGGGACTAGCGGTGGGTATGAGCAGTTCTTC.

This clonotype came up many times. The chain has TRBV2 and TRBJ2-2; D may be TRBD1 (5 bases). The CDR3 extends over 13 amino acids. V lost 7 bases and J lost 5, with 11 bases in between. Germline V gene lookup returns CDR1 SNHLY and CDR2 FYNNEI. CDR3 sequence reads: CASTGKRTGELFF. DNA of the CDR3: TGTGCCAGCACAGGGAAAAGGACCGGGGAGCTGTTTTTT.

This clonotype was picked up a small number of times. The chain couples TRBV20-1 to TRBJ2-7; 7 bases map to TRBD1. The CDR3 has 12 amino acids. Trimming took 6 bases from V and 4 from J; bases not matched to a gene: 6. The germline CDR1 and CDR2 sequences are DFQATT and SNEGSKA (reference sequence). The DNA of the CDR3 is TGCAGTGCATCAGACAGGGCTTACGAGCAGTACTTC. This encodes CSASDRAYEQYF.

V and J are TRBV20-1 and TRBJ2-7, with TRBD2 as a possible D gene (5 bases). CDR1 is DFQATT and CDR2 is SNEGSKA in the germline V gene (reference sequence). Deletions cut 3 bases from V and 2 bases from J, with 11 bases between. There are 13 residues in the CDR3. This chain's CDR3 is CSASSSGTYEQYV. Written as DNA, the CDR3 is TGCAGTGCTAGTTCCAGCGGAACCTACGAGCAGTACGTC.

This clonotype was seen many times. The CDR3 DNA reads as TGCGCCAGCAGCCAAGAGCGGGGACAGGGAGGCTACACCTTC. It is translated as CASSQERGQGGYTF. This chain joins TRBV4-3 and TRBJ1-2; 9 positions match TRBD1. V gave up 0 bases and J gave up 8 bases; unmatched junction bases: 4. This CDR3 is built from 14 residues. Germline assignment: CDR1 LGHNA and CDR2 YSLEER.

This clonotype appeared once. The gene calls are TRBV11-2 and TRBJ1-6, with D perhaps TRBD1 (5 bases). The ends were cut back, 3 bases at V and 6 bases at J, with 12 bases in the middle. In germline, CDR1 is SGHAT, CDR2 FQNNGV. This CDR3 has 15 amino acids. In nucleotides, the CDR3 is TGTGCCAGCAGCTTTCGGGGGATAGGTAATTCACCCCTCCACTTT. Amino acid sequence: CASSFRGIGNSPLHF.

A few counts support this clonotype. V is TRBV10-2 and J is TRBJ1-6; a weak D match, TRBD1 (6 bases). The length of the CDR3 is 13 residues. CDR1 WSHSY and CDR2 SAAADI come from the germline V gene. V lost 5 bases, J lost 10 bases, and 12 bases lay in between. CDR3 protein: CASSTGFGSPLHF. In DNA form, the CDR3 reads TGCGCCAGCAGTACAGGGTTCGGGTCACCCCTCCACTTT.

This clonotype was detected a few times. CDR3: CASSPLGNTIYF. CDR3 nucleotides: TGTGCCAGCAGCCCTCTCGGAAACACCATATATTTT. This chain joins TRBV7-9 and TRBJ1-3; D remains ambiguous. The CDR3 totals 12 residues. Trimming took 5 bases from V and 4 from J, leaving 6 bases between them. The germline gives CDR1 SEHNR, CDR2 FQNEAQ (reference sequence).

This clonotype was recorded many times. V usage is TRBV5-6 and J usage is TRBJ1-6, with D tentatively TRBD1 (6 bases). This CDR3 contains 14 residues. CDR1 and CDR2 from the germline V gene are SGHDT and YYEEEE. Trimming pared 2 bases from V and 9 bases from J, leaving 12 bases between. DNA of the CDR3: TGTGCCAGCAGCTTTACAGGGAGAGGTTCACCCCTCCACTTT. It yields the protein CASSFTGRGSPLHF.

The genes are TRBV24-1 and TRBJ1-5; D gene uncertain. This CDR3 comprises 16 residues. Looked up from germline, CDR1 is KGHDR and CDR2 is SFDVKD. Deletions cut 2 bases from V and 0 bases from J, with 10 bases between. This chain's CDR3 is CATSDSGNTSNQPQHF. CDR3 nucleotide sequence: TGTGCCACCAGTGATTCGGGAAACACTAGCAATCAGCCCCAGCATTTT.

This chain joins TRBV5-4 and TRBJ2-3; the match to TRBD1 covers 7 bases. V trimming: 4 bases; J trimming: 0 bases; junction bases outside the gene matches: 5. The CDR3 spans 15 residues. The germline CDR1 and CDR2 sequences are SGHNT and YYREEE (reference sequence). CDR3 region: CASSQGQESTDTQYF. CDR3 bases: TGTGCCAGCAGCCAAGGACAGGAGAGCACAGATACGCAGTATTTT. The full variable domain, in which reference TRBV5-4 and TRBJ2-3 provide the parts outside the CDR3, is ETGVTQSPTHLIKTRGQQVTLRCSSQSGHNTVSWYQQALGQGPQFIFQYYREEENGRGNFPPRFSGLQFPNYSSELNVNALELDDSALYLCASSQGQESTDTQYFGPGTRLTVL.